This entry concerns a single T cell receptor (beta chain). Its antigen remains unknown. This sample is part of a study of Graves' ophthalmopathy and Graves' hyperthyroidism. Beta-chain TCR CDR3 regions were amplified from RNA transcripts. First-round RT-PCR with HTBI primers preceded a second-round multiplex PCR. TCRdb re-analysed the multiplex PCR reads in MiXCR, keeping a single row per CDR3 protein. The table includes 740,000 or so distinct CDR3 sequences, approximately 40% detected once. V was pared by 1 base and J by 0 bases, with 8 bases between. The CDR3 spans 15 residues. The germline CDR1 and CDR2 sequences are SEHNR and FQNEAQ (reference sequence). Study-wide findings and caveats: Appearing in blood as well were most expanded thyroid clonotypes above 0.001 frequency.

The gene calls are TRBV7-9 and TRBJ2-3; no reliable D call. Sequences were obtained from peripheral blood. This sequence was found in an adult man with Graves' ophthalmopathy. CDR3 sequence: CASSLDLSSTDTQYF. The CDR3 DNA follows: TGTGCCAGCAGCTTAGATCTTTCTAGCACAGATACGCAGTATTTT. The full variable domain, completed using reference TRBV7-9 and TRBJ2-3, is DTGVSQNPRHKITKRGQNVTFRCDPISEHNRLYWYRQTLGQGPEFLTYFQNEAQLEKSRLLSDRFSAERPKGSFSTLEIQRTEQGDSAMYLCASSLDLSSTDTQYFGPGTRLTVL.